A single T cell receptor beta chain is shown here with its context. Antigen unknown. The sample is drawn from a study of cytomegalovirus exposure and HLA in healthy donors. Study results and caveats: The study flagged 150 to 200 TCR beta chains as cytomegalovirus-associated. Through in vitro validation, a few CMV-associated chains were shown to be specific for CMV antigens.

Losses at the gene ends were 2 bases for V and 2 bases for J; bases not matched to a gene: 9. The germline V gene encodes CDR1 ENHRY and CDR2 SYGVKD. This CDR3 has 18 amino acids. In the PCR, 60 Vbeta and 13 Jbeta primers were used. Authors' processing steps: A follow-up analysis tallied 60 million to 85 million unique TCR beta chains, some 11 million shared. The protocol was immunoSEQ multiplex PCR, while the TCRdb copy is restricted to in-frame clones and leaves out a portion. V, J and clone size reflect that table, while D and trimming were determined from the DNA. The sample lists roughly 130,000 clones, roughly four fifths occurring once.

The chain couples TRBV10-3 to TRBJ1-2, with TRBD1 matching 12 bases. The receptor was derived from a woman in her 50s in good health and CMV-seropositive. The specimen was PBMCs. CDR3 sequence (DNA): TGTGCCATCAGTGAGGCTCCGGGACAGGGGGCTGGAAACTATGGCTACACCTTC. Translating it yields CAISEAPGQGAGNYGYTF.